This note documents a single T cell receptor beta chain sequence. The authors' processing: Amplification of reference gene primers provided the estimated nucleated cell counts. The data were produced by immunoSEQ multiplex PCR, yet TCRdb's version contains in-frame clones alone and is incomplete. D and trimming were read from the DNA, whereas the V and J calls and clone size are those reported in that table. The sample lists more than 250,000 clones; 70% to 90% were seen once. The CDR3 is made up of 23 amino acids. The data were taken from a study of blood T cell repertoires in COVID-19. Study overall: Specimens from acute and convalescent COVID-19 originated in the United States, Italy and Spain. In each case, the material was cDNA or gDNA derived from T cells, B-cell-depleted T cells, or PBMCs.

Sequencing used peripheral blood. The clonotype comes from a man aged 18 to 35 with active or convalescent COVID-19. The rearrangement links TRBV21-1 to TRBJ2-1; TRBD2 is the table's D call, not checked against the DNA. TRBV21-1 is tagged as a pseudogene. Here the CDR3 reads CASSKPSKGLTSGGAGPYNEQFF. DNA of the CDR3: TGTGCCAGCAGCAAACCCTCTAAGGGACTAACTAGCGGAGGGGCGGGTCCCTACAATGAGCAGTTCTTC.